Below are 4 T cell receptor beta chains sequenced from a single sample in a study of blood T cell repertoires in COVID-19. TCRdb's table, derived via immunoSEQ multiplex PCR, lists solely in-frame clones and lacks some. The table lists 200,000 to 250,000 clones, around 80% of them singletons, with under 4.5% in the top ten. Sample: peripheral blood. Receptors originate from a woman between 35 and 50 years old with active or convalescent COVID-19.

This clone was detected only once. The rearrangement uses TRBV28 and TRBJ2-1, with a possible D match to TRBD2 (5 bases). Trimming removed 5 bases from V and 9 bases from J, with 14 bases in between. This CDR3 region has 13 residues. Germline V CDR1 and CDR2: MDHEN, SYDVKM. The CDR3 spells CASSPDLRVEQFF. The CDR3 DNA follows: TGTGCCAGCAGTCCCGACCTGAGGGTTGAGCAGTTCTTC.

V is TRBV3-1 (or the pseudogene TRBV3-2) and J is TRBJ2-7; D is possibly TRBD1 (7 bases). Germline-derived CDR1 and CDR2 are LGHDT and YNNKEL (reference sequence). V was clipped by 0 bases and J by 3 bases, with 21 bases between them. The CDR3 is 18 residues long. Here the CDR3 reads CASSQDFPRGVPFYEQYF. The CDR3 region has the DNA TGTGCCAGCAGCCAAGATTTTCCCAGGGGGGTACCTTTCTACGAGCAGTACTTC.

The chain employs TRBV19 and TRBJ1-4; D might be TRBD1 (5 bases). Germline V gives CDR1 LNHDA, CDR2 SQIVND (reference sequence). The CDR3 has 14 amino acids. V dropped 1 base and J dropped 7 bases, with 10 bases sitting between them. The CDR3 region is CASSIAGIREKLFF. CDR3 DNA sequence: TGTGCCAGTAGTATAGCAGGGATTCGTGAAAAACTGTTTTTT. Using reference TRBV19 and TRBJ1-4 for the parts outside the CDR3, the full variable domain is DGGITQSPKYLFRKEGQNVTLSCEQNLNHDAMYWYRQDPGQGLRLIYYSQIVNDFQKGDIAEGYSVSREKKESFPLTVTSAQKNPTAFYLCASSIAGIREKLFFGSGTQLSVL.

This chain joins TRBV3-1 (or the pseudogene TRBV3-2) and TRBJ2-7; 8 bases agree with TRBD1. The V segment lost 3 bases and the J segment 1 base; nucleotides outside the gene matches: 8. The CDR3 covers 16 residues. The germline V gene encodes CDR1 LGHDT and CDR2 YNNKEL (reference sequence). The CDR3 coding sequence is TGTGCCAGCAGCCAGGGGTCCACAGGGGGTTCCTACGAGCAGTACTTC. Translating it yields CASSQGSTGGSYEQYF.